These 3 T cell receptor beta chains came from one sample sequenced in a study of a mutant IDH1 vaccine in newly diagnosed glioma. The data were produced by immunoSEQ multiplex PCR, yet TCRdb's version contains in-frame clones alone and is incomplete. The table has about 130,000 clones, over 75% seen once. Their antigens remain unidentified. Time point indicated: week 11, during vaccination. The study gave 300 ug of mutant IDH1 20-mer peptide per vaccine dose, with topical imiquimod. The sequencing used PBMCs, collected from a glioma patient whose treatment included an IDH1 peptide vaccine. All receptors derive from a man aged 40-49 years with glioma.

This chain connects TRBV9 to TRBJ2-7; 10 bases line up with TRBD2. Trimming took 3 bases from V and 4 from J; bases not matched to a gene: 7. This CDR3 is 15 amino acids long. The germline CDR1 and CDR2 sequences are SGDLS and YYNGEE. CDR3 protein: CASSEAAGGVYEQYF. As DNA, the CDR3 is TGTGCCAGCAGCGAGGCAGCGGGAGGGGTGTACGAGCAGTACTTC.

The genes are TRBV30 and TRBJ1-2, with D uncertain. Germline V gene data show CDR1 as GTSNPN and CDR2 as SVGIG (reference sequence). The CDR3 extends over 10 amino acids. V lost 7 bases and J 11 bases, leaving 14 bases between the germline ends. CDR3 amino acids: CALRTLGYTF. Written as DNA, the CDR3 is TGTGCCTTACGGACGCTTGGTTACACCTTC.

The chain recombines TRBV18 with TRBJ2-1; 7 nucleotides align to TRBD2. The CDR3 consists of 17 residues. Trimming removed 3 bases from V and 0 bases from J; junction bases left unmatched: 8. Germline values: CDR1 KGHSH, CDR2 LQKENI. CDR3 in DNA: TGTGCCAGCTCACCTATAATCGGGGGGAGCTCCTACAATGAGCAGTTCTTC. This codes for CASSPIIGGSSYNEQFF.